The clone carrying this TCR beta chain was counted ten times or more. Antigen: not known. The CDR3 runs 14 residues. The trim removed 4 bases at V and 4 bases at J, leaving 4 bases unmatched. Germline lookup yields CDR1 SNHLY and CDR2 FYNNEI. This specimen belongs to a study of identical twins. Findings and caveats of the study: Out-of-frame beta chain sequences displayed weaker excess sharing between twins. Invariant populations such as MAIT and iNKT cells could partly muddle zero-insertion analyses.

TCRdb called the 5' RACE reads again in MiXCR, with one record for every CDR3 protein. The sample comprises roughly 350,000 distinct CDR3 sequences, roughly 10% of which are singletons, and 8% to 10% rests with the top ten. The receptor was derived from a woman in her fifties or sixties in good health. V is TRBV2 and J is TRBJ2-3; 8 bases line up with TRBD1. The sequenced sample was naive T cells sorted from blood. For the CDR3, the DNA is TGTGCCAGCAGTGGCGGACAGGGACCAGATACGCAGTATTTT. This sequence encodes CASSGGQGPDTQYF.